These T cell receptor beta chains were read from a single sample in a study of T cell repertoires in cytomegalovirus infection. No antigens are known for them. TCRdb passed the reads through MiXCR, listing each CDR3 protein once. The profile covers approximately 83,000 distinct CDR3 sequences, with under 30% appearing a single time and around 50% taken by the ten largest. The sample consisted of CD8+ T cells from cultured PBMCs, taken from culture after CMV antigen stimulation. The source is a human donor in good health (CMV status not recorded). Some clones in this sample may be carry-over from other donors' samples. The CDR3 runs from the conserved cysteine through the conserved F or W. Part of the rows lack a size; the others show once, few, many or a class for expanded clones.

v_gene	j_gene	abundance	CDR3aa
TRBV12-3/TRBV12-4	TRBJ2-6	.	CASSTGQWDLSGANVLTF
TRBV2	TRBJ1-4	.	CASTGTEGEKLFF
TRBV27	TRBJ2-2	.	CARLAGVKRELFF
TRBV7-3	TRBJ2-1	.	CASSGLAGGYNEQFF
TRBV5-6	TRBJ1-1	.	CASSLAQGNTEAFF
TRBV30	TRBJ1-2	few	CAWSTGLGYTF
TRBV27	TRBJ1-5	many	CASSLKEGTGQPQHF
TRBV4-3	TRBJ2-7	.	CASRLNRGSYEQYF
TRBV27	TRBJ2-7	.	CASSSGWQGAYEQYF
TRBV20-1	TRBJ2-1	many	CSASPSAMGSYNEQFF
TRBV7-9	TRBJ2-1	many	CASSDQGSRNEQFF
TRBV11-2	TRBJ2-5	.	CASSPPPEETQYF
TRBV10-2	TRBJ1-5	many	CASSEGISNQPQHF
TRBV4-3	TRBJ2-2	.	CASSQDTGLAGELFF
TRBV7-7	TRBJ2-5	few	CASSPGGRPTNQETQYF
TRBV12-3/TRBV12-4	TRBJ1-6	.	CASSFDRVDSPLHF
TRBV9	TRBJ1-6	.	CASSAVGEGTSPLHF
TRBV7-9	TRBJ1-1	many	CASSLGHPNTEAFF
TRBV29-1	TRBJ2-5	.	CSVEDGGVVGQKETQYF
TRBV2	TRBJ2-4	few	CASSEDDGGAKNIQYF
TRBV19	TRBJ2-3	many	CASSADTASTDTQYF
TRBV12-3/TRBV12-4	TRBJ2-1	.	CASRRTGQGKGNEQFF
TRBV6-6	TRBJ2-2	.	CASTRTGGNLNTGELFF
TRBV6-2/TRBV6-3	TRBJ2-7	.	CASTPFGTSSYEQYF
TRBV19	TRBJ2-7	few	CASSIDHRGYSEQYF
TRBV14	TRBJ2-6	.	CASSQERLISGANVLTF
TRBV20-1	TRBJ2-7	.	CSATRRTESYEQYF
TRBV7-9	TRBJ2-6	many	CASSFSESGANVLTF